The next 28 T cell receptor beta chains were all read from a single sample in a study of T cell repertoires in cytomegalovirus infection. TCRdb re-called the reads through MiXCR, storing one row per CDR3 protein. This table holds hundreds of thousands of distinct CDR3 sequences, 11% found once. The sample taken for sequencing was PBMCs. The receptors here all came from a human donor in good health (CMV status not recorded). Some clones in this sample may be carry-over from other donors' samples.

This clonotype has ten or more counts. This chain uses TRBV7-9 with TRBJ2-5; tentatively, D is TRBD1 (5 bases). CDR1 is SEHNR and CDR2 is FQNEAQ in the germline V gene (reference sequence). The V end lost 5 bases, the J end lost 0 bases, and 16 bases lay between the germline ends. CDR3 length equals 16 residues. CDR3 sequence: CASSQWGGHDQETQYF. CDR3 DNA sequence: TGTGCCAGCAGCCAATGGGGCGGACATGACCAAGAGACCCAGTACTTC.

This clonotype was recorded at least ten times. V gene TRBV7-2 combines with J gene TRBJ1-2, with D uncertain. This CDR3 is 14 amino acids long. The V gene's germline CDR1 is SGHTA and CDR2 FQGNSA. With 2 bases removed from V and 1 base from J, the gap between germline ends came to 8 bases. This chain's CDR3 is CASSLRTVNYGYTF. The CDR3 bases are TGTGCCAGCAGCTTACGTACTGTTAACTATGGCTACACCTTC.

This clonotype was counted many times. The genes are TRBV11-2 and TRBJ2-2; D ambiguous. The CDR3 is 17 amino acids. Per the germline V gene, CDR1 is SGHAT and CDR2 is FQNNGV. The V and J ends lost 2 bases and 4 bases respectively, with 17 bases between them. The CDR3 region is CASSLWVQADPTGELFF. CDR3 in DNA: TGTGCCAGCAGCTTATGGGTCCAAGCCGATCCCACCGGGGAGCTGTTTTTT.

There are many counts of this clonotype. Here the CDR3 DNA reads TGCAGCGTTGCCAACTCTGGAAACACCATATATTTT. Translating it yields CSVANSGNTIYF. The chain joins TRBV29-1 to TRBJ1-3; D not certain. The CDR3 contains 12 residues. Trimming left V 4 bases short and J 0 bases short, with 4 bases between. Germline V gene data show CDR1 as SQVTM and CDR2 as ANQGSEA.

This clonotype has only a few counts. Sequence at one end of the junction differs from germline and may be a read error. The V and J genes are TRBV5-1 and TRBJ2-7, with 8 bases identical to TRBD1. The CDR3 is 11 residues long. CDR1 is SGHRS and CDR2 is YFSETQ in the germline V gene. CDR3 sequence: CASSPGTGNFF. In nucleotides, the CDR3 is TGCGCCAGCAGCCCAGGGACAGGCAATTTCTTC.

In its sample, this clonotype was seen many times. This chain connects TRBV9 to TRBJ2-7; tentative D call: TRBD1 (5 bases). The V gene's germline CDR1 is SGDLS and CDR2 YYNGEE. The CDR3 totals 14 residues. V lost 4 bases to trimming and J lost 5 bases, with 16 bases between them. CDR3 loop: CASSPEAGSHEQYF. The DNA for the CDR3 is TGTGCCAGCAGCCCGGAAGCAGGGTCCCACGAGCAGTACTTC.

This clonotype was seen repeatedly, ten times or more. CDR3 nucleotides: TGCAGTGCTACCCCTGGCGGGACGGCTAACTTTTATAGCAATCAGCCCCAGCATTTT. It codes for CSATPGGTANFYSNQPQHF. This chain joins TRBV20-1 and TRBJ1-5; the D gene is possibly TRBD1 (5 bases). V gave up 4 bases and J gave up 0 bases, with 25 bases separating them. Per germline, CDR1 DFQATT and CDR2 SNEGSKA (reference sequence). The CDR3 is 19 amino acids.

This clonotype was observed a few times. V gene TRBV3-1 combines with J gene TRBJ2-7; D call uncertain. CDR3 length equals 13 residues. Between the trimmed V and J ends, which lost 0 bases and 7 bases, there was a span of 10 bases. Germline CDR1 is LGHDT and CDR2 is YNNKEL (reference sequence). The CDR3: CASSQDEQGEQYF. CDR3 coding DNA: TGTGCCAGCAGCCAAGATGAACAAGGGGAGCAGTACTTC.

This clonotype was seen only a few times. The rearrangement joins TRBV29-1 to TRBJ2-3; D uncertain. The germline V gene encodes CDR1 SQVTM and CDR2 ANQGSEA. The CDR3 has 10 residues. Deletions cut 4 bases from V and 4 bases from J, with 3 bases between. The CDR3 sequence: CSVASDTQYF. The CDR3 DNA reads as TGCAGCGTTGCCTCAGATACGCAGTATTTT.

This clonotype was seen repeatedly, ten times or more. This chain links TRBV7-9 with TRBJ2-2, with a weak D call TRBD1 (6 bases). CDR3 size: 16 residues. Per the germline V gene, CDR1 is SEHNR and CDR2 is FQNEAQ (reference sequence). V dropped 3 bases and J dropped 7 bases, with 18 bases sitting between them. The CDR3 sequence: CASSFSGTPVLGELFF. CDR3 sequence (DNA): TGTGCCAGCAGCTTCTCCGGGACACCGGTTCTCGGGGAGCTGTTTTTT. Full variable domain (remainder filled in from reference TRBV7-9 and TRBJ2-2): DTGVSQNPRHKITKRGQNVTFRCDPISEHNRLYWYRQTLGQGPEFLTYFQNEAQLEKSRLLSDRFSAERPKGSFSTLEIQRTEQGDSAMYLCASSFSGTPVLGELFFGEGSRLTVL.

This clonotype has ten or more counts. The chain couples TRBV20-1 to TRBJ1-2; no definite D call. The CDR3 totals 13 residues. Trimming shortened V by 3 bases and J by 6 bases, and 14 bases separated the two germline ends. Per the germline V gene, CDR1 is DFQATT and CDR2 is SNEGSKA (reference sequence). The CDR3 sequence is CSASVGRRDGYTF. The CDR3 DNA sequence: TGCAGTGCTAGCGTGGGGAGGAGGGATGGCTACACCTTC.

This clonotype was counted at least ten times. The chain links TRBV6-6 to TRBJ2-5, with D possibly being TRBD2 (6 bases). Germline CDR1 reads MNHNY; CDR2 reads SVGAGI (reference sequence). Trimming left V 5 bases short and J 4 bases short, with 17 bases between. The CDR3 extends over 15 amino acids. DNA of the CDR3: TGTGCCAGCAGTCCGCGGGACGTCAAGGGAGAGACCCAGTACTTC. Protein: CASSPRDVKGETQYF.

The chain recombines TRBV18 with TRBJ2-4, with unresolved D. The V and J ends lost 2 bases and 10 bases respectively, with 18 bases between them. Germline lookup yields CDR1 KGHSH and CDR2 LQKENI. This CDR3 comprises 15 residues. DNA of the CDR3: TGTGCCAGCTCACCATCCAGCCGCACCCCGCGTATTCAGTACTTC. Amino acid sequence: CASSPSSRTPRIQYF.

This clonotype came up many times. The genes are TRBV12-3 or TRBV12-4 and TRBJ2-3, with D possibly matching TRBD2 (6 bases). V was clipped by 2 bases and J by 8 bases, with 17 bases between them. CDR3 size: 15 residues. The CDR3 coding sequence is TGTGCCAGCAGTTTAACCCGAGCTCCTAGCGCTACGCAGTATTTT. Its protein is CASSLTRAPSATQYF.

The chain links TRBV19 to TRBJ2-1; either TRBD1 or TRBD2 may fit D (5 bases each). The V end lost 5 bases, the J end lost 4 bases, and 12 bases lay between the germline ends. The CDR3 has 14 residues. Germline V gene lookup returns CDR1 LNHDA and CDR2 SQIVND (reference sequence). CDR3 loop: CASSHSEGYNEQFF. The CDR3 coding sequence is TGTGCCAGTAGTCACTCAGAGGGGTACAATGAGCAGTTCTTC.

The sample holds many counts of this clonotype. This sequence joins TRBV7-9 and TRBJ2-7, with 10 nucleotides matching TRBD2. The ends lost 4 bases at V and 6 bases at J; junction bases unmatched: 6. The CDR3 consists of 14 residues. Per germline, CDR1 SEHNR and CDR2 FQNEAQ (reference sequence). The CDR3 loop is CASSSAIAGGEQYF. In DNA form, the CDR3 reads TGTGCCAGCAGCTCCGCCATAGCGGGAGGCGAGCAGTACTTC.

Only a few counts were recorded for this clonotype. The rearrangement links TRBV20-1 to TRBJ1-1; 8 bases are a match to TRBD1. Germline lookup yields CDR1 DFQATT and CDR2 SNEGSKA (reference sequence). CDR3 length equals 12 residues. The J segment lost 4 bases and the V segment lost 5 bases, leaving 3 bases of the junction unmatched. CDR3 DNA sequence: TGCAGTGCTGGACAGGGAAGCACTGAAGCTTTCTTT. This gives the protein CSAGQGSTEAFF.

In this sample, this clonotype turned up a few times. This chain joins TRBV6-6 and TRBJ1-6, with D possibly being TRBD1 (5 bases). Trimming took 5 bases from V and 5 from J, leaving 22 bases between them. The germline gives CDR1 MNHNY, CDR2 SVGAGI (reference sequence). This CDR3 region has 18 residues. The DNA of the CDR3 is TGTGCCAGCAGTGCCCGGGACGATTCCCTAAGGCATAATTCACCCCTCCACTTT. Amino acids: CASSARDDSLRHNSPLHF.

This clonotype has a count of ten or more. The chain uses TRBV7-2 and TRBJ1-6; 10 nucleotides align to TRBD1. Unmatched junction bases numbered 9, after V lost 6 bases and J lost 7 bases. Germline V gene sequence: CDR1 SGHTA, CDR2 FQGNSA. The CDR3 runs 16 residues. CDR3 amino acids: CASRSPGQGSNSPLHF. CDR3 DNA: TGTGCCAGCAGGAGTCCGGGACAGGGGTCGAATTCACCCCTCCACTTT.

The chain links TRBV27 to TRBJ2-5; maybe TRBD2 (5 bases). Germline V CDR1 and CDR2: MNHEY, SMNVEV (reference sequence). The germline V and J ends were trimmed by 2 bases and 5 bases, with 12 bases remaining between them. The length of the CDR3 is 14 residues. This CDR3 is CASSLNTGSETQYF. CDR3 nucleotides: TGTGCCAGCAGTTTAAACACTGGGAGTGAGACCCAGTACTTC.

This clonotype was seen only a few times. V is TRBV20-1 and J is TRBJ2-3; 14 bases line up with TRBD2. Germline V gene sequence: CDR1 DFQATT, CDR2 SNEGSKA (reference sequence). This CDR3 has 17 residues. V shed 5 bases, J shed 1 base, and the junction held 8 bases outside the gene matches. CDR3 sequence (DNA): TGCAGTGCTGCCAGACTAGCGGGAGGGGGGGGCACAGATACGCAGTATTTT. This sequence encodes CSAARLAGGGGTDTQYF.

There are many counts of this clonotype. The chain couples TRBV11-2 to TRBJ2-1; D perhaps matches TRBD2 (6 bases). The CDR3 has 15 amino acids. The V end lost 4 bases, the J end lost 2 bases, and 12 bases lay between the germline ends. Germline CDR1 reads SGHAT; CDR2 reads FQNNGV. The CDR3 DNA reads TGTGCCAGCAGCTCAGGGACTGTAGCCTACAATGAGCAGTTCTTC. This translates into CASSSGTVAYNEQFF.

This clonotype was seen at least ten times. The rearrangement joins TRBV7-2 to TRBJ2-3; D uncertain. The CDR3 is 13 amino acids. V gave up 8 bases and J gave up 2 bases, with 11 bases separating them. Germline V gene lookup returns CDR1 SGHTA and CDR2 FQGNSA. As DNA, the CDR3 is TGTGCCAGCGGGCGACCCAACACAGATACGCAGTATTTT. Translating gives CASGRPNTDTQYF.

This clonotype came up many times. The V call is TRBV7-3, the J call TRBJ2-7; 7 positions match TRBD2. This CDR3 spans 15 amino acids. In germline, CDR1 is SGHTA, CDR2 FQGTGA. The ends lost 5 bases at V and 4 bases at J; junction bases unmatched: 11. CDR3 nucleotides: TGTGCCAGCAGCCCTGGGGCTAGCGGAGGTTACGAGCAGTACTTC. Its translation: CASSPGASGGYEQYF.

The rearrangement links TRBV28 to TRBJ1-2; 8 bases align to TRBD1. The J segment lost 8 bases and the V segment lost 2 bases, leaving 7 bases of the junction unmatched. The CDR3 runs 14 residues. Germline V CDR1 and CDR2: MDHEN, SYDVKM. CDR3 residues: CASSLRAGGGGYTF. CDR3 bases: TGTGCCAGCAGTTTACGCGCAGGGGGCGGGGGCTACACCTTC.

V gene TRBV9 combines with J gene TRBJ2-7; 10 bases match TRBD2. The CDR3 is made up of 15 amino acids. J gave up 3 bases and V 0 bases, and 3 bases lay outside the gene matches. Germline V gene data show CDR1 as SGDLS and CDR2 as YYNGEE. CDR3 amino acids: CASSVASGRGYEQYF. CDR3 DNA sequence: TGTGCCAGCAGCGTAGCTAGCGGGAGAGGCTACGAGCAGTACTTC. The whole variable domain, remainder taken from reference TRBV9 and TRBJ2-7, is DSGVTQTPKHLITATGQRVTLRCSPRSGDLSVYWYQQSLDQGLQFLIQYYNGEERAKGNILERFSAQQFPDLHSELNLSSLELGDSALYFCASSVASGRGYEQYFGPGTRLTVT.

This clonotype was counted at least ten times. The CDR3 nucleotides are TGTGCCAGCAGCTTAAGTAATACTGAAGCTTTCTTT. It codes for CASSLSNTEAFF. J is TRBJ1-1 and V is TRBV7-2; no clear D gene. The V end was cut by 2 bases, the J end by 5 bases, with 6 bases between. CDR3 length: 12 amino acids. Germline-derived CDR1 and CDR2 are SGHTA and FQGNSA.

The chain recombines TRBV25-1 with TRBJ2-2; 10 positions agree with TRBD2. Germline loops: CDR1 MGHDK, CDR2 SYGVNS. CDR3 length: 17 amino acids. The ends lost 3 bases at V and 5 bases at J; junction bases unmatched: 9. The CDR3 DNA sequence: TGTGCCAGCAGTGATCAGCGGGAGGGCGAGACGACCGGGGAGCTGTTTTTT. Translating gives CASSDQREGETTGELFF. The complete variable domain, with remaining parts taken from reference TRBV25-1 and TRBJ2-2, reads EADIYQTPRYLVIGTGKKITLECSQTMGHDKMYWYQQDPGMELHLIHYSYGVNSTEKGDLSSESTVSRIRTEHFPLTLESARPSHTSQYLCASSDQREGETTGELFFGEGSRLTVL.